This record covers a single TCR beta chain. Method: immunoSEQ multiplex PCR; TCRdb's copy keeps in-frame clones and lacks some. The table includes roughly 220,000 clones, roughly four fifths detected once. This record comes from a study of blood T cell repertoires in COVID-19. The CDR3 runs 15 residues. Germline CDR1 reads SGHDT; CDR2 reads YYEEEE. The V end was cut by 0 bases, the J end by 3 bases, with 13 bases between. The sample was peripheral blood. The rearrangement links TRBV5-6 to TRBJ2-7; perhaps TRBD2 as D (6 bases). This TCR came from a woman older than 75 with COVID-19, enrolled during active disease. CDR3 amino acids: CASSLDGSGDYEQYF. CDR3 DNA: TGTGCCAGCAGCTTGGACGGGTCGGGAGACTACGAGCAGTACTTC.